This T cell receptor beta chain is from a study of blood T cells in healthy people across ages. Study-level points and caveats: Aged donors had fewer naive CD4+ cells and lower diversity than long-lived donors. Estimated diversity across one million T cells was deemed an underestimate.

CDR1 is SGDLS and CDR2 is YYNGEE in the germline V gene. The CDR3 runs to 15 residues. Trimming removed 4 bases from V and 5 bases from J; junction bases left unmatched: 9. Turning to this clonotype: Its antigen is unidentified.

A J-beta primer mix and a sample-barcoded 5' primer were used in a second PCR of about 7 to 12 cycles. MiXCR was run by TCRdb on the 5' RACE reads, yielding one entry per CDR3 protein. The sample contains about 640,000 distinct CDR3 sequences, around three fifths of which appear only once. This rearrangement joins TRBV9 to TRBJ1-2, with TRBD1 matching 9 bases. This receptor was obtained from a man aged 60-69 years in good health. The sample was blood. The CDR3 here is CASSPTGTGNYGYTF. In nucleotides, the CDR3 is TGTGCCAGCAGCCCGACCGGGACAGGGAATTATGGCTACACCTTC.